This entry is about one TCR beta chain. What it binds is unknown. The sample is drawn from a study of T cells in narcolepsy. At the level of the study: Donors had narcolepsy type 1 or type 2, or were healthy controls.

Trimming at V came to 6 bases and at J to 7 bases, leaving 6 bases not matched to a gene. The CDR3 runs to 12 residues. Germline lookup yields CDR1 SNHLY and CDR2 FYNNEI. Findings and limits, study-wide: Autoreactive HCRT-specific and TRIB2-specific clonotypes were marked in same-patient CSF-versus-blood CD4+ comparisons. Reportedly, autoreactive clonotypes were serially detected in patients' blood but not controls'.

Assay: immunoSEQ multiplex PCR; the TCRdb copy retains only in-frame clones and omits some. Of over 15,000 clones in the sample, around 86% were seen once. The chain is built from TRBV2 and TRBJ2-7; 7 positions agree with TRBD2. Specimen: memory (CD45RA-) CD4+ T cells from blood. This TCR was recovered from a human donor in good health. The CDR3 DNA is TGTGCCAGCAGGGCCTACGGGGGGGAGCAGTACTTC. This codes for CASRAYGGEQYF.